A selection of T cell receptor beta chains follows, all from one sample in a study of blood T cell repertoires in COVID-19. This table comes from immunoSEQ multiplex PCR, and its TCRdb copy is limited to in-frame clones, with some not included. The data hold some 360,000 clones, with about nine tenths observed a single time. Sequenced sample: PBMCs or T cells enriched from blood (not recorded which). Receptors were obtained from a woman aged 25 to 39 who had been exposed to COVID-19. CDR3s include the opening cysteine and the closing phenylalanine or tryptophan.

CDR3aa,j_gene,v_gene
CASSRRTSGRLGGSYEQYF,TRBJ2-7,TRBV5-4
CASSPQLSYEQYF,TRBJ2-7,TRBV11-2
CASSPGLGGWSYNEQFF,TRBJ2-1,TRBV27
CASSLPGLEIYEQFF,TRBJ2-1,TRBV7-9
CASSRPPQGPGGYTF,TRBJ1-2,TRBV5-4
CSVNGQGTGETQYF,TRBJ2-5,TRBV29-1
CAWNRQGGEKLFF,TRBJ1-4,TRBV30
CASAEQVQGADTQYF,TRBJ2-3,TRBV9
CAADRGPQPQHF,TRBJ1-5,TRBV6-6
CASSRWTSGPYNEQFF,TRBJ2-1,TRBV11-2
CASSLSTSGQFF,TRBJ2-1,TRBV3-1/TRBV3-2
CASSLAQGLEKLFF,TRBJ1-4,TRBV27
CASSQVRQGWQYF,TRBJ2-7,TRBV3-1/TRBV3-2
CASSPRVARPYEQYF,TRBJ2-7,TRBV19
CASSLSGTKIF,TRBJ1-2,TRBV19
CASSIGQFMNTEAFF,TRBJ1-1,TRBV19
CASRTSGAYNEQFF,TRBJ2-1,TRBV19
CASLRDRSFYEQYF,TRBJ2-7,TRBV28
CASSPYSETQYF,TRBJ2-5,TRBV18
CASSFSLGLAGGTGELFF,TRBJ2-2,TRBV5-6
CASSLGIIMTSKDTGELFF,TRBJ2-2,TRBV11-2
CASSLGVQPQHF,TRBJ1-5,TRBV12-3/TRBV12-4
CASSDRGTEAFF,TRBJ1-1,TRBV19
CASSPRGSTLGNTIYF,TRBJ1-3,TRBV13
CASSPIQNLNSPLHF,TRBJ1-6,TRBV18
CASSLGQDLNTEAFF,TRBJ1-1,TRBV7-9
CASSYSSGSPYEQYF,TRBJ2-7,TRBV6-5
CASSLGGTGGYEQYF,TRBJ2-7,TRBV28
CASSYEGAKVGTQYF,TRBJ2-5,TRBV11-2
CASSTGTPSGELFF,TRBJ2-2,TRBV28
CASRSTGGTDEQYF,TRBJ2-7,TRBV5-1
CASAGYNEQFF,TRBJ2-1,TRBV9
CASAGTSGNYEQFF,TRBJ2-1,TRBV18
CASSLDRGIEKLFF,TRBJ1-4,TRBV5-1
CATTSGRGADTQYF,TRBJ2-3,TRBV19
CASSLGEGNTIYF,TRBJ1-3,TRBV7-2
CASSMPRWGVNNEQFF,TRBJ2-1,TRBV11-3
CASSVRTGVPYEQYF,TRBJ2-7,TRBV9
CASSIRTTWGGVGSPLHF,TRBJ1-6,TRBV13
CASSLSETGPRNYGYTF,TRBJ1-2,TRBV7-8